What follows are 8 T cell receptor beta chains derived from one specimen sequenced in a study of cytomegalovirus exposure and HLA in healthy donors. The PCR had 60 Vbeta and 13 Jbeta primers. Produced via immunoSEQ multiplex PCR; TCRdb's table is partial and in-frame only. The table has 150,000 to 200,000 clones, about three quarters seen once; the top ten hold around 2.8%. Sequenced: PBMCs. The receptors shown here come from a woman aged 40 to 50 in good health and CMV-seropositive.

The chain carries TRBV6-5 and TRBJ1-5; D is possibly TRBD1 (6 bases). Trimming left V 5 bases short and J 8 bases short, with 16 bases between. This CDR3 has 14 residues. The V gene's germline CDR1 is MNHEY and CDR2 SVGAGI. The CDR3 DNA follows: TGTGCCAGCAGTGAGGGGGGGGACCAGGAGCCCCAGCATTTT. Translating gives CASSEGGDQEPQHF.

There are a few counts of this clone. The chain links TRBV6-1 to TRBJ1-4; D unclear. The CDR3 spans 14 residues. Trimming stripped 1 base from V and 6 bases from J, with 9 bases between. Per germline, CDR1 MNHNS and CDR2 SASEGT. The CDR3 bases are TGTGCCAGCAGTGAAGGGAGGATCGATGAAAAACTGTTTTTT. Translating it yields CASSEGRIDEKLFF.

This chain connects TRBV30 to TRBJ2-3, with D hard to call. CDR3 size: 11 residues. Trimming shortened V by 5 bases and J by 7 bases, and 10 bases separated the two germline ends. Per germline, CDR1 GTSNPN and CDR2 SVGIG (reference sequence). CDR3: CAWSPQNTQYF. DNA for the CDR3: TGTGCCTGGTCCCCCCAAAATACGCAGTATTTT.

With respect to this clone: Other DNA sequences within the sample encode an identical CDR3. CDR3 in amino acids: CASSISGTSTDTQYF. The CDR3 DNA sequence: TGTGCCAGTAGTATCTCTGGGACTAGCACAGATACGCAGTATTTT. The chain employs TRBV19 and TRBJ2-3; a weak D match, TRBD2 (6 bases). V lost 3 bases to trimming and J lost 0 bases, with 10 bases between them. This CDR3 comprises 15 residues. The germline CDR1 and CDR2 sequences are LNHDA and SQIVND (reference sequence).

CDR3 sequence reads: CASSPPPQGYRLGTEAFF. CDR3 nucleotide sequence: TGTGCCAGCTCACCACCGCCTCAAGGGTACAGGCTGGGCACTGAAGCTTTCTTT. This rearrangement joins TRBV18 to TRBJ1-1; D may be TRBD1 (5 bases). The CDR3 consists of 18 residues. Trimming took 0 bases from V and 4 from J, leaving 21 bases between them. Germline V lookup: CDR1 KGHSH, CDR2 LQKENI.

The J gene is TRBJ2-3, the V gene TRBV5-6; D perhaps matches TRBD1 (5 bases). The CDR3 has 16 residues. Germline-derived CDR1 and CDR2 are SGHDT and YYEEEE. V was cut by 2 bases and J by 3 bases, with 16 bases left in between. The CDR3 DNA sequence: TGTGCCAGCAGCTTTACCTATGGGGCGGATACAGATACGCAGTATTTT. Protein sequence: CASSFTYGADTDTQYF.

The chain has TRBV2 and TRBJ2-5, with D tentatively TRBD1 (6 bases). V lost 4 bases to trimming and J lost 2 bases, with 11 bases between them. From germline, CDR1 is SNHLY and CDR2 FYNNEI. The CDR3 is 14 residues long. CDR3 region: CASSGTVIQETQYF. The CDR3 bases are TGTGCCAGCAGTGGGACAGTGATACAAGAGACCCAGTACTTC.

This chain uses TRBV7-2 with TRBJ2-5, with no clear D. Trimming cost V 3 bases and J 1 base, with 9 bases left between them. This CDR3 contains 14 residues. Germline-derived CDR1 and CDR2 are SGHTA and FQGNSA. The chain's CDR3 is CASSFQNSQETQYF. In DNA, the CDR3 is TGTGCCAGCAGCTTCCAGAACAGCCAAGAGACCCAGTACTTC.